The 26 T cell receptor beta chains below all came from one sample that was sequenced in a study of blood T cell repertoires in COVID-19 (dated by TCRdb to the early 2020s). Library creation used the immunoSEQ multiplex PCR assay. The table was pulled from immuneACCESS by TCRdb, which kept in-frame rearrangements only. Such tables lose some clones; where checked, under half of the loss comes from unresolved V genes, and the rest has no known cause. For this sample the table gives fewer than 200,000 clones, of which less than 90% were detected only once. Roughly 25% of the sample comes from the top ten. Material for sequencing was peripheral blood. Receptor source: a man aged 60-69 years with acute or convalescent COVID-19.

The chain is built from TRBV24-1 and TRBJ2-7; 11 bases are a match to TRBD1. Trimming cost V 4 bases and J 7 bases; bases outside gene matches: 8. The V gene's germline CDR1 is KGHDR and CDR2 SFDVKD. The CDR3 has 15 amino acids. Here the CDR3 reads CATSDGQGARHEQYF. The CDR3 nucleotides are TGTGCCACCAGTGACGGACAGGGGGCGAGGCATGAGCAGTACTTC.

The rearrangement joins TRBV19 to TRBJ2-5; 9 bases align to TRBD2. The junction had 9 bases not matched to a gene; V was cut back by 5 bases and J by 5 bases. Germline CDR1 LNHDA, CDR2 SQIVND (reference sequence). The CDR3 is made up of 15 amino acids. The CDR3 is CASSPPGTSSETQYF. In DNA, the CDR3 is TGTGCCAGTAGTCCCCCCGGGACTAGCTCGGAGACCCAGTACTTC.

The V call is TRBV10-3, the J call TRBJ2-1, with 11 positions matching TRBD1. V was clipped by 7 bases and J by 0 bases; unmatched bases: 20. The CDR3 has 21 amino acids. CDR1 ENHRY and CDR2 SYGVKD come from the germline V gene. The CDR3 reads CAITDPGQGALSSSSYNEQFF. The CDR3 DNA is TGTGCCATCACTGACCCCGGACAGGGGGCCCTATCGTCGAGCTCCTACAATGAGCAGTTCTTC.

The rearrangement uses TRBV5-5 and TRBJ2-7; perhaps TRBD1 as D (6 bases). Germline CDR1 SGHKS, CDR2 YYEKEE (reference sequence). The V end lost 3 bases, the J end lost 6 bases, and 19 bases lay between the germline ends. This CDR3 has 15 amino acids. CDR3 residues: CASSCVEQGRSEQYV. The CDR3 nucleotides read TGTGCCAGCAGCTGTGTTGAACAGGGAAGGAGCGAGCAGTACGTC.

The V call is TRBV5-1, the J call TRBJ2-3; 9 bases match TRBD2. Germline V gene sequence: CDR1 SGHRS, CDR2 YFSETQ. V trimming: 0 bases; J trimming: 1 base; junction bases outside the gene matches: 3. The CDR3 sequence is 16 residues long. CDR3 sequence reads: CASSLGASGGTDTQYF. The CDR3 bases are TGCGCCAGCAGCTTGGGGGCTAGCGGGGGCACAGATACGCAGTATTTT.

The V and J genes are TRBV19 and TRBJ2-1; 12 bases are a match to TRBD2. V dropped 10 bases and J dropped 4; count of bases not matched to a gene: 11. This CDR3 has 16 amino acids. CDR1 is LNHDA, CDR2 SQIVND, per germline (reference sequence). The CDR3 reads CATTLAGGRRYNEQFF. For the CDR3, the DNA is TGTGCCACAACCCTAGCGGGAGGGCGACGGTACAATGAGCAGTTCTTC.

A note on this clone: This sample also contains other DNA sequences that code for the same CDR3. This chain links TRBV10-3 with TRBJ2-7; 10 nucleotides align to TRBD2. Germline lookup yields CDR1 ENHRY and CDR2 SYGVKD. The CDR3 is 16 residues long. V was pared by 2 bases and J by 0 bases, with 4 bases of the junction left unmatched. The CDR3 nucleotides are TGTGCCATCAGTGAGGGACTAGCGGACCTCTCCTACGAGCAGTACTTC. Amino acid sequence: CAISEGLADLSYEQYF.

This clone was detected only once. The chain is built from TRBV11-2 and TRBJ1-6; tentatively, D is TRBD1 (6 bases). Trimming pared 6 bases from V and 9 bases from J, leaving 15 bases between. This CDR3 comprises 14 residues. Germline CDR1 SGHAT, CDR2 FQNNGV. The CDR3 reads CASSYQTGGSPLHF. The CDR3 DNA is TGTGCCAGCAGTTATCAGACAGGAGGTTCACCCCTCCACTTT.

This clone was detected only once. This chain uses TRBV27 with TRBJ1-2; D is undetermined. This CDR3 contains 14 residues. The V gene lost 2 bases and the J gene lost 0 bases, with 7 bases spanning the gap. Germline V gene data show CDR1 as MNHEY and CDR2 as SMNVEV (reference sequence). The CDR3 loop is CASSLGPANYGYTF. The DNA for the CDR3 is TGTGCCAGCAGTTTAGGGCCAGCTAACTATGGCTACACCTTC.

This rearrangement joins TRBV29-1 to TRBJ2-5; possibly TRBD1 for D (5 bases). The CDR3 is made up of 14 amino acids. V was trimmed by 6 bases and J by 2 bases, leaving 16 bases between them. Germline V gives CDR1 SQVTM, CDR2 ANQGSEA. The CDR3 loop is CSVLKGTGQETQYF. Written as DNA, the CDR3 is TGCAGCGTGCTCAAGGGAACAGGACAAGAGACCCAGTACTTC. The full variable domain, in which reference TRBV29-1 and TRBJ2-5 provide the parts outside the CDR3, is SAVISQKPSRDICQRGTSLTIQCQVDSQVTMMFWYRQQPGQSLTLIATANQGSEATYESGFVIDKFPISRPNLTFSTLTVSNMSPEDSSIYLCSVLKGTGQETQYFGPGTRLLVL.

The chain joins TRBV5-5 to TRBJ1-2; D unresolved. V lost 0 bases and J 6 bases, leaving 6 bases between the germline ends. CDR3 length: 12 residues. The V gene's germline CDR1 is SGHKS and CDR2 YYEKEE (reference sequence). The CDR3, as DNA: TGTGCCAGCAGCTTGGACAGTAATGGCTACACCTTC. It codes for CASSLDSNGYTF. The whole variable domain, remainder taken from reference TRBV5-5 and TRBJ1-2, is DAGVTQSPTHLIKTRGQQVTLRCSPISGHKSVSWYQQVLGQGPQFIFQYYEKEERGRGNFPDRFSARQFPNYSSELNVNALLLGDSALYLCASSLDSNGYTFGSGTRLTVV.

V usage is TRBV5-6 and J usage is TRBJ1-1; D might be TRBD1 (6 bases). The V and J ends lost 0 bases and 2 bases respectively, with 14 bases between them. The CDR3 contains 16 residues. Per the germline V gene, CDR1 is SGHDT and CDR2 is YYEEEE. For the CDR3, the DNA is TGTGCCAGCAGCTTGGTTCAGGGGTCTTCTAACACTGAAGCTTTCTTT. This encodes CASSLVQGSSNTEAFF.

This clone was detected only once. This sequence joins TRBV3-1 (or the pseudogene TRBV3-2) and TRBJ1-3; 7 bases align to TRBD1. Germline CDR1 LGHDT, CDR2 YNNKEL (reference sequence). Trimming took 6 bases from V and 4 from J; bases not matched to a gene: 9. This CDR3 has 15 residues. The CDR3 spells CASRKQGDSGNTIYF. In nucleotides, the CDR3 is TGTGCCAGCAGGAAGCAAGGGGACAGCGGAAACACCATATATTTT.

The V call is TRBV7-3, the J call TRBJ2-1; 13 bases are a match to TRBD2. There are 16 residues in the CDR3. The J segment lost 7 bases and the V segment lost 4 bases, leaving 7 bases of the junction unmatched. Germline CDR1 SGHTA, CDR2 FQGTGA. This chain's CDR3 is CASSWTSGSGFNEQFF. The CDR3 region has the DNA TGTGCCAGCAGCTGGACTAGCGGGAGTGGGTTTAATGAGCAGTTCTTC. The full variable domain, its missing parts supplied by reference TRBV7-3 and TRBJ2-1, is GAGVSQTPSNKVTEKGKYVELRCDPISGHTALYWYRQSLGQGPEFLIYFQGTGAADDSGLPNDRFFAVRPEGSVSTLKIQRTERGDSAVYLCASSWTSGSGFNEQFFGPGTRLTVL.

This sequence joins TRBV7-9 and TRBJ1-1, with TRBD1 as a possible D gene (6 bases). V lost 4 bases and J lost 2, with 11 bases in between. The CDR3 has 14 amino acids. The germline V gene encodes CDR1 SEHNR and CDR2 FQNEAQ (reference sequence). The CDR3 region has the DNA TGTGCCAGCAGCTCCGGACAGCTCAACACTGAAGCTTTCTTT. This sequence encodes CASSSGQLNTEAFF.

Judged by abundance, this clone is medium-sized (0.01 to 0.1%). The chain is built from TRBV5-8 and TRBJ1-2; the match to TRBD1 covers 7 bases. V shed 4 bases and J 8 bases; nucleotides not matched to a gene: 8. This CDR3 has 13 amino acids. Per the germline V gene, CDR1 is SGHTS and CDR2 is YDEGEE. The CDR3 here is CASSRQGSGGYTF. CDR3 in DNA: TGTGCCAGCAGCCGACAGGGATCAGGCGGCTACACCTTC. Using reference TRBV5-8 and TRBJ1-2 for the parts outside the CDR3, the full variable domain is EAGVTQSPTHLIKTRGQQATLRCSPISGHTSVYWYQQALGLGLQFLLWYDEGEERNRGNFPPRFSGRQFPNYSSELNVNALELEDSALYLCASSRQGSGGYTFGSGTRLTVV.

J is TRBJ1-1 and V is TRBV5-5; weak D call: TRBD1 (5 bases). CDR1 and CDR2 (germline): SGHKS, YYEKEE (reference sequence). Trimming pared 6 bases from V and 8 bases from J, leaving 17 bases between. This CDR3 has 13 amino acids. The CDR3 protein is CASTAGPGGEAFF. The CDR3 DNA reads as TGTGCCAGCACTGCGGGGCCCGGGGGGGAAGCTTTCTTT.

In nucleotides, the CDR3 is TGTGCCAGCAGTGAAACGCTAGCGGGGGGCGACGAGCAGTACGTC. The encoded protein is CASSETLAGGDEQYV. This chain connects TRBV6-1 to TRBJ2-7; 11 bases agree with TRBD2. Germline CDR1 is MNHNS and CDR2 is SASEGT. The V and J ends lost 2 bases and 5 bases, in that order; junction bases with no gene match: 5. The CDR3 spans 15 residues.

Notes on this clone: Other nucleotide sequences in the sample specify the same CDR3. V usage is TRBV5-1 and J usage is TRBJ1-1; D gene ambiguous. The length of the CDR3 is 12 residues. The germline CDR1 and CDR2 sequences are SGHRS and YFSETQ. V lost 5 bases and J 2 bases, leaving 7 bases between the germline ends. The CDR3 DNA follows: TGCGCCAGCAGAGAGGTTAACACTGAAGCTTTCTTT. Its translation is CASREVNTEAFF.

The J gene is TRBJ1-3, the V gene TRBV2; 7 bases are a match to TRBD1. The CDR3 loop spans 13 amino acids. With 9 bases clipped from V and 1 base from J, the junction kept 3 bases outside the gene matches. Germline CDR1 SNHLY, CDR2 FYNNEI. The CDR3 nucleotides read TGTGCCAGTACAGGGGATTCTGGAAACACCATATATTTT. Amino acid sequence: CASTGDSGNTIYF. Full variable domain (outside the CDR3, taken from reference TRBV2 and TRBJ1-3): EPEVTQTPSHQVTQMGQEVILRCVPISNHLYFYWYRQILGQKVEFLVSFYNNEISEKSEIFDDQFSVERPDGSNFTLKIRSTKLEDSAMYFCASTGDSGNTIYFGEGSWLTVV.

V is TRBV7-9 and J is TRBJ2-1; D gene unclear. This CDR3 is built from 14 residues. Trimming took off 3 bases at V and 0 bases at J, with 6 bases between the two ends. In germline, CDR1 is SEHNR, CDR2 FQNEAQ (reference sequence). The CDR3 is CASSFESSYNEQFF. CDR3 DNA sequence: TGTGCCAGCAGCTTTGAGAGCTCCTACAATGAGCAGTTCTTC.

The chain has TRBV18 and TRBJ1-3; D call uncertain. V lost 3 bases and J 0 bases, leaving 18 bases between the germline ends. Germline values: CDR1 KGHSH, CDR2 LQKENI. This CDR3 has 18 amino acids. CDR3 amino acids: CASSPGIVVTYSGNTIYF. The CDR3 region has the DNA TGTGCCAGCTCACCCGGGATCGTAGTAACCTACTCTGGAAACACCATATATTTT.

The J gene is TRBJ1-5, the V gene TRBV6-1; the D is unclear. The V end was cut by 4 bases, the J end by 0 bases, with 13 bases between. This CDR3 is built from 16 residues. Germline-derived CDR1 and CDR2 are MNHNS and SASEGT. The CDR3 nucleotides are TGTGCCAGCAGTGGGTCAGACTTGTATAGCAATCAGCCCCAGCATTTT. Encoded protein: CASSGSDLYSNQPQHF.

The chain joins TRBV7-2 to TRBJ1-6; D is possibly TRBD1 (6 bases). V was pared by 1 base and J by 9 bases, with 13 bases between. The CDR3 runs 15 residues. Germline V gives CDR1 SGHTA, CDR2 FQGNSA. The CDR3 DNA is TGTGCCAGCAGCTTAGGGCCAGGGGCCATTTCACCCCTCCACTTT. Translating it yields CASSLGPGAISPLHF. Full variable domain (rest looked up from reference TRBV7-2 and TRBJ1-6): GAGVSQSPSNKVTEKGKDVELRCDPISGHTALYWYRQSLGQGLEFLIYFQGNSAPDKSGLPSDRFSAERTGGSVSTLTIQRTQQEDSAVYLCASSLGPGAISPLHFGNGTRLTVT.

V is TRBV29-1 and J is TRBJ1-5, with D tentatively TRBD1 (6 bases). CDR1 and CDR2 (germline): SQVTM, ANQGSEA. The ends were cut back, 2 bases at V and 4 bases at J, with 6 bases in the middle. The CDR3 contains 12 residues. This chain's CDR3 is CSVEQGNQPQHF. The CDR3, as DNA: TGCAGCGTTGAACAGGGGAATCAGCCCCAGCATTTT.

This chain uses TRBV18 with TRBJ1-5; D is unresolved. CDR1 is KGHSH and CDR2 is LQKENI in the germline V gene. The germline V and J ends were trimmed by 6 bases and 6 bases, with 21 bases remaining between them. The CDR3 runs to 16 residues. The CDR3 loop is CASSHAPSEGGQPQHF. Here the CDR3 DNA reads TGTGCCAGCTCGCATGCACCCAGCGAAGGAGGTCAGCCCCAGCATTTT.